This T cell receptor (beta chain) was captured in a study of blood T cell repertoires in COVID-19. Original methodology: Estimates of nucleated cell counts were drawn from the amplification of reference gene primers. The method was immunoSEQ multiplex PCR; TCRdb's version includes in-frame clones alone and lacks a portion of them. V and J calls plus clone size are reproduced from that table; the DNA served to infer D and trimming. Of 200,000 to 300,000 clones in the sample, around four fifths are singletons; the top ten hold around 5%. V was pared by 2 bases and J by 3 bases, with 2 bases of the junction left unmatched. The CDR3 length is 15 residues. Germline CDR1 SGHVS, CDR2 FNYEAQ.

J is TRBJ2-2 and V is TRBV7-6, with 8 positions matching TRBD1. The source is a woman between 65 and 79 years old with acute or convalescent COVID-19. Sequences were obtained from peripheral blood. CDR3 bases: TGTGCCAGCAGCTTAACAGGGGGTGACACCGGGGAGCTGTTTTTT. This encodes CASSLTGGDTGELFF.